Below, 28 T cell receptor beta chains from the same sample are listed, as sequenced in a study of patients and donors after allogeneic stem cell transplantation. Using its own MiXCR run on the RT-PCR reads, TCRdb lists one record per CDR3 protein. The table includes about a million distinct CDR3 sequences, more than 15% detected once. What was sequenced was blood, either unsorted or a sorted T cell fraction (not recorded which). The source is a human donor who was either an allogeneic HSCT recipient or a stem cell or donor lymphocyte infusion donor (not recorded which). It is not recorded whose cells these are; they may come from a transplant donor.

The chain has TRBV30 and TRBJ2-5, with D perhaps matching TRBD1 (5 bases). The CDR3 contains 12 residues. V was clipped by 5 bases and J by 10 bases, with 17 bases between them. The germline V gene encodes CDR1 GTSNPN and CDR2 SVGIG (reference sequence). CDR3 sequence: CAWAVAPQGQYF. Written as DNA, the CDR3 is TGTGCCTGGGCTGTAGCTCCCCAGGGCCAGTACTTC. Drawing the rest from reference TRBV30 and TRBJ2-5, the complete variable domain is SQTIHQWPATLVQPVGSPLSLECTVEGTSNPNLYWYRQAAGRGLQLLFYSVGIGQISSEVPQNLSASRPQDRQFILSSKKLLLSDSGFYLCAWAVAPQGQYFGPGTRLLVL.

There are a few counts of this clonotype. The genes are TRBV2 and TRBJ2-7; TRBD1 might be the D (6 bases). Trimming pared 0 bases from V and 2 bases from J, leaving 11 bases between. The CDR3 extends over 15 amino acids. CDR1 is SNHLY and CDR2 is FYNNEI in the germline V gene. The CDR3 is CASSEALDRPYEQYF. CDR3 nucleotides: TGTGCCAGCAGTGAAGCTCTGGACAGACCCTACGAGCAGTACTTC.

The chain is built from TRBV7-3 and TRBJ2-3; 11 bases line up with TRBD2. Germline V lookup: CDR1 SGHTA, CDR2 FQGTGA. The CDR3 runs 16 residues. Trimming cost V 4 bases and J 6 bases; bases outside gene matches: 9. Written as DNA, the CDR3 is TGTGCCAGCAGCTCCCTTAGCGGGGGGGACGCTGATACGCAGTATTTT. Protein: CASSSLSGGDADTQYF.

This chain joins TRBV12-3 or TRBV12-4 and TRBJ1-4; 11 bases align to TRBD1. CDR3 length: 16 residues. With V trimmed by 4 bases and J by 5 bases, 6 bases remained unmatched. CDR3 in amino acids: CASSWGQGVTNEKLFF. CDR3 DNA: TGTGCCAGCAGTTGGGGACAGGGGGTTACCAATGAAAAACTGTTTTTT.

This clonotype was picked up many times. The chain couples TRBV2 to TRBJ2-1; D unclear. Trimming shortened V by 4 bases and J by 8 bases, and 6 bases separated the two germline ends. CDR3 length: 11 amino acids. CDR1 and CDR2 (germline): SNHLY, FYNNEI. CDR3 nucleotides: TGTGCCAGCAGTGTTAGGGATGAGCAGTTCTTC. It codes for CASSVRDEQFF.

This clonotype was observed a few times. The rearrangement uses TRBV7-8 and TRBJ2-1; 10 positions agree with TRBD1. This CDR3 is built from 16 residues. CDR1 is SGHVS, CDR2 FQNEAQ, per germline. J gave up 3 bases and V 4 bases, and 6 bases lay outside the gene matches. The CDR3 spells CASSSPGQGYYNEQFF. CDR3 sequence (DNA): TGTGCCAGCAGCTCACCGGGACAGGGGTACTACAATGAGCAGTTCTTC.

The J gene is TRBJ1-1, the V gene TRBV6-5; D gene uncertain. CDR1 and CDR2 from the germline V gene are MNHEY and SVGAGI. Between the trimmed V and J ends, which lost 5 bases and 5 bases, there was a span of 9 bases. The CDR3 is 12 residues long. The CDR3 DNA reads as TGTGCCAGCAGTGCGCGTCGGACTGAAGCTTTCTTT. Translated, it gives CASSARRTEAFF.

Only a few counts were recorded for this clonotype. In DNA form, the CDR3 reads TGTGCCAGCAGTTTCGGACAGATTAATTCACCCCTCCACTTT. Protein product: CASSFGQINSPLHF. The chain couples TRBV27 to TRBJ1-6; possible D gene TRBD1, 6 bases. V was pared by 3 bases and J by 6 bases, with 9 bases between. This CDR3 is 14 amino acids long. Germline V gives CDR1 MNHEY, CDR2 SMNVEV (reference sequence).

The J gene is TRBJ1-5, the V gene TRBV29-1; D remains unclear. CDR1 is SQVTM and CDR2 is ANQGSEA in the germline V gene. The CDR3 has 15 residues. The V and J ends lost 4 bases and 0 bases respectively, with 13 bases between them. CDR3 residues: CSVVRRNYSNQPQHF. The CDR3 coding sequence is TGCAGCGTTGTACGGCGGAATTATAGCAATCAGCCCCAGCATTTT.

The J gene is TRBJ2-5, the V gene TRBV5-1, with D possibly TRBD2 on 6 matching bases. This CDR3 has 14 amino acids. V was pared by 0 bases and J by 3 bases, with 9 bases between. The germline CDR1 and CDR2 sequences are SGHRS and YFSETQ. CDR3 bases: TGCGCCAGCAGCTTGGGTGCTAGCGAAGAGACCCAGTACTTC. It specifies CASSLGASEETQYF.

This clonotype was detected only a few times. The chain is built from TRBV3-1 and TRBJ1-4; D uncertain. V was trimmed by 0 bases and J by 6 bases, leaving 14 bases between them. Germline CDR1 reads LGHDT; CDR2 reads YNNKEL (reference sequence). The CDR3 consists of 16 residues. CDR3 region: CASSQDNPSLDEKLFF. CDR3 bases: TGTGCCAGCAGCCAAGATAATCCTTCTCTAGATGAAAAACTGTTTTTT.

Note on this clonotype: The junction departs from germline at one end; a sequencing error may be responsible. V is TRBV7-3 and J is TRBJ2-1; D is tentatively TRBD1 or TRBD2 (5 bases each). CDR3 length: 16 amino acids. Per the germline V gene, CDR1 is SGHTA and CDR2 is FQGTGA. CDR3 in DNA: TGTGCCTGCAGCTTAAGGGGTCCCGACTCGGCGGGTGAGCAGTTCTTC. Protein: CACSLRGPDSAGEQFF.

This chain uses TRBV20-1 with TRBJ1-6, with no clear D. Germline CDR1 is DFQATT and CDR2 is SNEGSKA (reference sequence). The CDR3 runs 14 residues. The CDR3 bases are TGCAGCCAACCGGGGAGCTCCTATAATTCACCCCTCCACTTT. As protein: CSQPGSSYNSPLHF.

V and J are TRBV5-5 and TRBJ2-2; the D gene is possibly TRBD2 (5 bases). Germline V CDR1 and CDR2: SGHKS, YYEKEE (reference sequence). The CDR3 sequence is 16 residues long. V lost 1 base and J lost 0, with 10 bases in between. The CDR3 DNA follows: TGTGCCAGCAGCTTGTTCGCGGGCACGAACACCGGGGAGCTGTTTTTT. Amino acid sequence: CASSLFAGTNTGELFF.

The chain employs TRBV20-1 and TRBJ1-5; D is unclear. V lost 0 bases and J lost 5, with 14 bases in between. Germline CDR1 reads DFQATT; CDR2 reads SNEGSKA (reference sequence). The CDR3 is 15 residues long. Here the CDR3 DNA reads TGCAGTGCTAGAGATTTTAGCAAGGGCCATCAGCCCCAGCATTTT. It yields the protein CSARDFSKGHQPQHF.

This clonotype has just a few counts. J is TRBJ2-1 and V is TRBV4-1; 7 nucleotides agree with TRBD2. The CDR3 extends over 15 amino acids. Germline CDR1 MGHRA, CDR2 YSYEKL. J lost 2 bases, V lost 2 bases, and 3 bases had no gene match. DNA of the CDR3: TGCGCCAGCAGCCAATCCGGACTAGCCTACAATGAGCAGTTCTTC. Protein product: CASSQSGLAYNEQFF.

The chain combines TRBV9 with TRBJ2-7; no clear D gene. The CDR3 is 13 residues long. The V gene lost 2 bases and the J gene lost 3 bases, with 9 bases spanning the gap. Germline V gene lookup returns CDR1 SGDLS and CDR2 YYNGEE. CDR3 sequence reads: CASSVSPNYEQYF. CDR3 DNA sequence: TGTGCCAGCAGCGTGTCACCGAACTACGAGCAGTACTTC.

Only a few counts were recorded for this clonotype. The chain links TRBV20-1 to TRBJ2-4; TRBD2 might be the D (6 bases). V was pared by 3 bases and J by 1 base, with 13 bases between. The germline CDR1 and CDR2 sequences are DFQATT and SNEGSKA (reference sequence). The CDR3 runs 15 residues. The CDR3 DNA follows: TGCAGTGCTAGGGAGGGGTCTGGGGCCAAAAACATTCAGTACTTC. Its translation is CSAREGSGAKNIQYF.

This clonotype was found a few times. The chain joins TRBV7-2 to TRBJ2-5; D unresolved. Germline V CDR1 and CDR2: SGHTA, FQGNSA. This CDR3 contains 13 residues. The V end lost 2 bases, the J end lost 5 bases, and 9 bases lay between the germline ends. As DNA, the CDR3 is TGTGCCAGCAGCTTACGTGCGCGGGAGACCCAGTACTTC. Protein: CASSLRARETQYF.

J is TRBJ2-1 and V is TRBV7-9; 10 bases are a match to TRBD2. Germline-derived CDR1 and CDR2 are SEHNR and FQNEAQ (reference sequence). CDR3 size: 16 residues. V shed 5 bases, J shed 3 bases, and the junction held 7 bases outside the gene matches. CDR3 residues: CASSRAGGTGYNEQFF. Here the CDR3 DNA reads TGTGCCAGCAGCCGAGCGGGGGGGACTGGCTACAATGAGCAGTTCTTC. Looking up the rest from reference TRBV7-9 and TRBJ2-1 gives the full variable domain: DTGVSQNPRHKITKRGQNVTFRCDPISEHNRLYWYRQTLGQGPEFLTYFQNEAQLEKSRLLSDRFSAERPKGSFSTLEIQRTEQGDSAMYLCASSRAGGTGYNEQFFGPGTRLTVL.

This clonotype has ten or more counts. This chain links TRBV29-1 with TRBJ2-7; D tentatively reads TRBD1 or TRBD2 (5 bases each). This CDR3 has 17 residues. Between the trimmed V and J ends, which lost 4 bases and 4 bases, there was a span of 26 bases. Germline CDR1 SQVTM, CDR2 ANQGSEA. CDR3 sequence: CSVGQGTSLPLLYEQYF. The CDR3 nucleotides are TGCAGCGTTGGGCAAGGGACGAGCTTACCATTGTTGTACGAGCAGTACTTC.

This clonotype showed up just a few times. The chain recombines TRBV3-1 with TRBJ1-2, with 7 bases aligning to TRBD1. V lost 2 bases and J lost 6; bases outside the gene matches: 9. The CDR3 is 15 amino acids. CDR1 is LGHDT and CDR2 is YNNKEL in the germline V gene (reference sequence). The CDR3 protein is CASSQPRDRVNGYTF. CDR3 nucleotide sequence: TGTGCCAGCAGCCAACCCCGGGACAGAGTTAATGGCTACACCTTC.

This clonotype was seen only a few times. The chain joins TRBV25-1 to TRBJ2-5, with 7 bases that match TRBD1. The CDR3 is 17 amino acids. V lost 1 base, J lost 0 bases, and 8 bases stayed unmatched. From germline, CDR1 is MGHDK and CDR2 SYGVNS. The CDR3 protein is CASSEWVLTGYQETQYF. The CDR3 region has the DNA TGTGCCAGCAGTGAATGGGTCCTGACAGGGTACCAAGAGACCCAGTACTTC.

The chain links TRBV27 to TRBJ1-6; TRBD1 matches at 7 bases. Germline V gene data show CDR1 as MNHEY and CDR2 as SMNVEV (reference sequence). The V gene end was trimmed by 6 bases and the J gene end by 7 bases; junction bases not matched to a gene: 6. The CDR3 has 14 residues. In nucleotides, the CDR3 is TGTGCCAGCAGGTCGGACAGGACAAATTCACCCCTCCACTTT. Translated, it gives CASRSDRTNSPLHF.

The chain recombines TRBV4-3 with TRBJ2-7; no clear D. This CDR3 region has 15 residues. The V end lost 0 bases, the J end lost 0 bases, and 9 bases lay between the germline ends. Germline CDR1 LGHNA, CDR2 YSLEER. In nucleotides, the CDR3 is TGCGCCAGCAGCCAAGATCACGGTTACTCCTACGAGCAGTACTTC. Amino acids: CASSQDHGYSYEQYF.

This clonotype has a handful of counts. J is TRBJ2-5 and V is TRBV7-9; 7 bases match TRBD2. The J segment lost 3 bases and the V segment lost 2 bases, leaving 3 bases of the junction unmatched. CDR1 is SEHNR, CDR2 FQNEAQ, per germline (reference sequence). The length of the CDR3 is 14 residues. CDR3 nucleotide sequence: TGTGCCAGCAGCTTAACCGGGACTAAAGAGACCCAGTACTTC. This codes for CASSLTGTKETQYF.

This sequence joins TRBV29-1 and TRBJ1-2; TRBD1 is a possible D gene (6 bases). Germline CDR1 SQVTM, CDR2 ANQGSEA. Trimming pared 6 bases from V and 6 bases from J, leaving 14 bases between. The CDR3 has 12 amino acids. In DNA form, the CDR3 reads TGCAGCGTCGAGAGACAGGTGGATGGCTACACCTTC. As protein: CSVERQVDGYTF.

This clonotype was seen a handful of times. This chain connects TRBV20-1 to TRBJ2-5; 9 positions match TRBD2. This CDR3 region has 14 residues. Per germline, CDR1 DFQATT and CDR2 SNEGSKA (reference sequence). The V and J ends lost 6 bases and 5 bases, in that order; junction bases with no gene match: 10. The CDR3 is CSAPREGPGETQYF. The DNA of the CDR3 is TGCAGTGCGCCGCGGGAGGGCCCAGGGGAGACCCAGTACTTC.